This T cell receptor beta chain was captured by sequencing in a study of CD8+CD57+ T cells in acquired aplastic anemia. In the study overall: Yields of DNA that came from sorted CD4+ and CD8+ cells averaged approximately 3.2 ug. The study's findings and limits: Patients and controls shared fewer than 30 CD8+ CDR3 sequences. The study found no significant CD8+ Simpson's diversity difference between patients and controls.

Patients who underwent sequencing had shown CD8+CD57+ cell expansion by flow cytometry. All patients were therapy-naive when blood was sampled. Concerning this clonotype itself: Antigen: not known.

Germline V CDR1 and CDR2: DFQATT, SNEGSKA (reference sequence). The CDR3 covers 14 residues. The trim removed 3 bases at V and 5 bases at J, leaving 5 bases unmatched. Both TCR beta VDJ combination and CDR3 sequence profiling were carried out. Genomic DNA was the template for this profiling. Each CDR3 protein gets one entry after TCRdb re-called the reads with MiXCR. Of about 200,000 distinct CDR3 sequences in the sample, 50% to 70% were seen once. Sequencing input: sorted CD4+, CD8+, or CD8+CD57+ T cells (not recorded which) from PBMCs. This receptor was obtained from a human donor with aplastic anemia. The genes are TRBV20-1 and TRBJ2-1, with 9 bases identical to TRBD2. The CDR3 region has the DNA TGCAGTGCTAGTCCTAGCGGGAACAACAATGAGCAGTTCTTC. This gives the protein CSASPSGNNNEQFF.